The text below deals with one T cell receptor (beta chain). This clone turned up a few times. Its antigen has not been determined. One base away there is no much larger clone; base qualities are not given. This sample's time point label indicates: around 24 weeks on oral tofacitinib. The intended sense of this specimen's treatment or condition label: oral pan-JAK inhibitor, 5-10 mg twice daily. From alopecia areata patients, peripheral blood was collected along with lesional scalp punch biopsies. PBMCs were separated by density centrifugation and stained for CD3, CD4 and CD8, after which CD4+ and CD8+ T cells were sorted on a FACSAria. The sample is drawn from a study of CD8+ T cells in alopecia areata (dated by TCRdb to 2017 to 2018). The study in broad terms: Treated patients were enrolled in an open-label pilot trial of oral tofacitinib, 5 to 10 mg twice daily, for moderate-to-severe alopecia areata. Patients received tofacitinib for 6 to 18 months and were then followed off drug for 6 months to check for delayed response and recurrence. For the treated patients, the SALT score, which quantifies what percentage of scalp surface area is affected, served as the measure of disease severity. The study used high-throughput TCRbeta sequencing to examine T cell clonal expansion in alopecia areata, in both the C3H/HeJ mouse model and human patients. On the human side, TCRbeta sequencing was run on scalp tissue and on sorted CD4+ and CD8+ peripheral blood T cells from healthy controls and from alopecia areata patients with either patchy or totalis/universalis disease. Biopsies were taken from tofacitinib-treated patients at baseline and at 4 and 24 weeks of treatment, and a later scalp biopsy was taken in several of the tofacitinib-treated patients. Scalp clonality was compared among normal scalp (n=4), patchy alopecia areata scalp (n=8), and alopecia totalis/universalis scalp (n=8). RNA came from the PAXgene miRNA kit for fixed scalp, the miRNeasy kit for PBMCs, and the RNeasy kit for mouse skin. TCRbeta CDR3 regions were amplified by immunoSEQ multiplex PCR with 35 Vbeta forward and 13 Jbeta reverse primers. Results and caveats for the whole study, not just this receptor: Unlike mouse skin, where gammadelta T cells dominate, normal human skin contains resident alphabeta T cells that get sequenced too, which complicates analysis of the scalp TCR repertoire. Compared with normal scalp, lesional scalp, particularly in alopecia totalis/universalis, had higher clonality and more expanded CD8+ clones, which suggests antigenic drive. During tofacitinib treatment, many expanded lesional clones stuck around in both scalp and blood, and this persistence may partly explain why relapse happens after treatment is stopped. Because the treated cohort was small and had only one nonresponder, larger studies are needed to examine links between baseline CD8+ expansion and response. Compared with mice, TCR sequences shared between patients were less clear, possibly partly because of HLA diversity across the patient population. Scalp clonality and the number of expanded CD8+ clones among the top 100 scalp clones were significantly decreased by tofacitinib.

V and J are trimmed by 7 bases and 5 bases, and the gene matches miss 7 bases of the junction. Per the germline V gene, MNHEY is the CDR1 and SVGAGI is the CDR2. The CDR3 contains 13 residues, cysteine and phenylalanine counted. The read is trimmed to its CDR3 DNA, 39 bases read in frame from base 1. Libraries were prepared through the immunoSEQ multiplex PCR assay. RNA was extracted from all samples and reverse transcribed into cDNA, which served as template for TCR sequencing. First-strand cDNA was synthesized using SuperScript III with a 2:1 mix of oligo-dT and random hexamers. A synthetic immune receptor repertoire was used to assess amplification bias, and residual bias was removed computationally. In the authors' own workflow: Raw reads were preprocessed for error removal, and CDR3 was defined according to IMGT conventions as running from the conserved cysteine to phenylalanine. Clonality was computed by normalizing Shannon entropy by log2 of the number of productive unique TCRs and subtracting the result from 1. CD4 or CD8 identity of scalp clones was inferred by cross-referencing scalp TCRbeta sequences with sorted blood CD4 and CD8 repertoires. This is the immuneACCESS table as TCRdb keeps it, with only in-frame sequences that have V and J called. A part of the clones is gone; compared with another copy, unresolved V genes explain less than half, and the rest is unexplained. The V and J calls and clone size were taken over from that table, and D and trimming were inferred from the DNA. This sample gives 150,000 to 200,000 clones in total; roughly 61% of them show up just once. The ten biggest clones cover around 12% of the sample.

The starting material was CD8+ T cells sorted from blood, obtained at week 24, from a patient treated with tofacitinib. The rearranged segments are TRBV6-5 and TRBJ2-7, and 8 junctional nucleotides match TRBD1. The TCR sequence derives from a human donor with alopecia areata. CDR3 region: CASNHRGSHEQYF. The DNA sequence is TGTGCCAGCAACCACAGGGGGTCCCACGAGCAGTACTTC.